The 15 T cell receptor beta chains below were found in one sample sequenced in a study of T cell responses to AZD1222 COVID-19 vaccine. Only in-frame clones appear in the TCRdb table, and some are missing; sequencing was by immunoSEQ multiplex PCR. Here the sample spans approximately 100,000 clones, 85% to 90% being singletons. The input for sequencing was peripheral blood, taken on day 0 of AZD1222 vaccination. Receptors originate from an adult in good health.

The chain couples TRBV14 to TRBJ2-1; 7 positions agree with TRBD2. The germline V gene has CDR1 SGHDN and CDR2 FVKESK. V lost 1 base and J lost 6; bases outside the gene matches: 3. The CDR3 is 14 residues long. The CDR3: CASSQGLAFNEQFF. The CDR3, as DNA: TGTGCCAGCAGCCAAGGACTAGCTTTCAATGAGCAGTTCTTC.

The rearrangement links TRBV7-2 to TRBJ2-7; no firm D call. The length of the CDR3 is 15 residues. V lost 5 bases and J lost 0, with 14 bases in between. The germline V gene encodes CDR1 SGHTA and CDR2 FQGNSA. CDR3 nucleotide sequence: TGTGCCAGCAGCCCATGGCTGGGAAGCTCCTACGAGCAGTACTTC. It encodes CASSPWLGSSYEQYF.

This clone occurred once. CDR3 DNA: TGTGCCATGGGCCCAGCGGGAGGGGGCTACGAGCAGTACTTC. Its protein product is CAMGPAGGGYEQYF. The V and J genes are TRBV10-3 and TRBJ2-7, with 10 nucleotides matching TRBD2. Trimming cost V 9 bases and J 3 bases; bases outside gene matches: 8. The CDR3 consists of 14 residues. Germline CDR1 ENHRY, CDR2 SYGVKD.

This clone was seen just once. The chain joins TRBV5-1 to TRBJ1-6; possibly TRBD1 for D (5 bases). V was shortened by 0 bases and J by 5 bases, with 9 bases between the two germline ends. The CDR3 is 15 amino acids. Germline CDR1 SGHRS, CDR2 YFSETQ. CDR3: CASSLGGRDNSPLHF. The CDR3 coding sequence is TGCGCCAGCAGCTTGGGGGGCAGGGATAATTCACCCCTCCACTTT.

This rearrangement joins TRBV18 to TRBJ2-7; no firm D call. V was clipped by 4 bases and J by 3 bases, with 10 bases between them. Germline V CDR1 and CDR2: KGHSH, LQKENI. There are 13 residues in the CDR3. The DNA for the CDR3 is TGTGCCAGCTCACGGGGTGCAGACTACGAGCAGTACTTC. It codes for CASSRGADYEQYF.

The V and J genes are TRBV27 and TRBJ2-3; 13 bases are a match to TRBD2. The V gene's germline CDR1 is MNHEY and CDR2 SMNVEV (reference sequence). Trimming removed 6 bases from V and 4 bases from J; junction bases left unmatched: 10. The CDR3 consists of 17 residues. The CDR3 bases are TGTGCCAGCAGCCGTCTACTAGCGGGAGGGGGGGCAGATACGCAGTATTTT. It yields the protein CASSRLLAGGGADTQYF.

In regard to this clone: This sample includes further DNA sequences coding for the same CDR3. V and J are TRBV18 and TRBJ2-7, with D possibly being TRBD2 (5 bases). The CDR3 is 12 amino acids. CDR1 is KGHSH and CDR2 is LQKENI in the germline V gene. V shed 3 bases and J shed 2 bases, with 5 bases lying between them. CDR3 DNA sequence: TGTGCCAGCTCACCCGGGACCTACGAGCAGTACTTC. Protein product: CASSPGTYEQYF.

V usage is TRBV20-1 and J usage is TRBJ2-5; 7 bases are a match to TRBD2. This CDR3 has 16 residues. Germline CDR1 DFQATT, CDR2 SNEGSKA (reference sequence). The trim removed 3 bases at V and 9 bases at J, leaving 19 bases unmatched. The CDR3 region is CSASSGRAGESGSQYF. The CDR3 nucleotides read TGCAGTGCTAGTAGTGGGAGGGCCGGGGAAAGTGGGTCCCAGTACTTC.

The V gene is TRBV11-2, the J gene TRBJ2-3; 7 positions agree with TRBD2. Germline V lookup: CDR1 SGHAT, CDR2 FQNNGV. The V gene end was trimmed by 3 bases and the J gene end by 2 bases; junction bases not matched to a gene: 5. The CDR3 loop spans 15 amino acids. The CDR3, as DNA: TGTGCCAGCAGCTTTAGCGGGTCCTACACAGATACGCAGTATTTT. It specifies CASSFSGSYTDTQYF.

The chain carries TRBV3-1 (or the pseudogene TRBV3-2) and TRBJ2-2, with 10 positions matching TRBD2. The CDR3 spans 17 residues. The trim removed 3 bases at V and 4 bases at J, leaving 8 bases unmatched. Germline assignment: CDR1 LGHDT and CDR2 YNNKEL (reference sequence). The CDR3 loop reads CASSQQGLATTTGELFF. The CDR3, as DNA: TGTGCCAGCAGCCAGCAGGGACTAGCGACCACCACCGGGGAGCTGTTTTTT.

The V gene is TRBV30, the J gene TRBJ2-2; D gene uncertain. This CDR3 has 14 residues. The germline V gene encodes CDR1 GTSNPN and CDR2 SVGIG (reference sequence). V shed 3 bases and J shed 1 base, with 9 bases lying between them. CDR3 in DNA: TGTGCCTGGAGCGTAGGGCAGAACACCGGGGAGCTGTTTTTT. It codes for CAWSVGQNTGELFF.

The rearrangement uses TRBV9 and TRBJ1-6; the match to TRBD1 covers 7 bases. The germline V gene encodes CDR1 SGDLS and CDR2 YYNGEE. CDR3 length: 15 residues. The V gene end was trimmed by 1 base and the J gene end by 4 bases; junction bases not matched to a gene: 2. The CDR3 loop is CASSVTGQYNSPLHF. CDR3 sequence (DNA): TGTGCCAGCAGCGTAACGGGACAGTATAATTCACCCCTCCACTTT.

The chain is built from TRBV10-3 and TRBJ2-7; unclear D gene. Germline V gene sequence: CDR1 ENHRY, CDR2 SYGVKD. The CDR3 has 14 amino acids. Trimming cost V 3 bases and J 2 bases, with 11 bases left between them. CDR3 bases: TGTGCCATCAGTGACGACCGCCCCCCCTACGAGCAGTACTTC. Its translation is CAISDDRPPYEQYF.

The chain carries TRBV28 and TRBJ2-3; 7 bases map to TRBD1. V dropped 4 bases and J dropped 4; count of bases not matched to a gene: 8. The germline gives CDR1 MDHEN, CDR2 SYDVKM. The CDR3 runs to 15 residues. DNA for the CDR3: TGTGCCAGCAGTTCGACAGGGCGAGGGGCAGATACGCAGTATTTT. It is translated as CASSSTGRGADTQYF.

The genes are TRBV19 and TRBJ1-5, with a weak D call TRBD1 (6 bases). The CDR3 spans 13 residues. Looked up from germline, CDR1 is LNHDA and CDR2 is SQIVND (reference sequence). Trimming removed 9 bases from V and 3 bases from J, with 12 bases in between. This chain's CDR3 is CASNNRDNQPQHF. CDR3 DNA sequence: TGTGCCAGCAATAACAGGGACAATCAGCCCCAGCATTTT.